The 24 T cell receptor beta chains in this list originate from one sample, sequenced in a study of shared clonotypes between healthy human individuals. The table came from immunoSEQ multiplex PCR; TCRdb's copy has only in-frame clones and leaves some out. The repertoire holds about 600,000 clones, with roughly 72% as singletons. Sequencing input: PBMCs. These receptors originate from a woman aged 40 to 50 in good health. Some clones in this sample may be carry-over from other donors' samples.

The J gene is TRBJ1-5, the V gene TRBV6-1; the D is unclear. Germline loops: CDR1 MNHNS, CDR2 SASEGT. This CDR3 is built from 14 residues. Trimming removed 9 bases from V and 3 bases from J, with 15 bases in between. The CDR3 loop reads CASHPAVDNQPQHF. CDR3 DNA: TGTGCCAGTCACCCCGCAGTAGACAATCAGCCCCAGCATTTT.

The CDR3 protein is CASSERTSGGSTDTQYF. DNA of the CDR3: TGTGCCAGCAGTGAACGGACTAGCGGGGGTAGCACAGATACGCAGTATTTT. The genes are TRBV6-1 and TRBJ2-3; TRBD2 matches 13 bases. V lost 2 bases, J lost 0 bases, and 2 bases stayed unmatched. Germline CDR1 MNHNS, CDR2 SASEGT. The CDR3 has 17 residues.

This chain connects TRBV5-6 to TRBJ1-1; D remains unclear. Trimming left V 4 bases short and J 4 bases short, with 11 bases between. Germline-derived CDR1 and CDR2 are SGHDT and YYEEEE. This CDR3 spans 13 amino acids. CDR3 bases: TGTGCCAGCAGCCAACAAGGAGGCACTGAAGCTTTCTTT. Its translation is CASSQQGGTEAFF.

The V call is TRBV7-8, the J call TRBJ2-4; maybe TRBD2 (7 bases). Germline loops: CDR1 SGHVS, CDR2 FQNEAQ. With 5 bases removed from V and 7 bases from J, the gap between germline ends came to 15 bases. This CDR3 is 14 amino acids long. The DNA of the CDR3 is TGTGCCAGCAGCCGGGGGGCAGCCATCAACATTCAGTACTTC. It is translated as CASSRGAAINIQYF.

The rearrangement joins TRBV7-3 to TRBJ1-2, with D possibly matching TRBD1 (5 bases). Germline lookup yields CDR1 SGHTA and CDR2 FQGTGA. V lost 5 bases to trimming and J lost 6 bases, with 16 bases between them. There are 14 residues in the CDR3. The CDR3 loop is CASSPSRDGNGYTF. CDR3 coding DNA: TGTGCCAGCAGCCCGTCCCGGGACGGGAATGGCTACACCTTC.

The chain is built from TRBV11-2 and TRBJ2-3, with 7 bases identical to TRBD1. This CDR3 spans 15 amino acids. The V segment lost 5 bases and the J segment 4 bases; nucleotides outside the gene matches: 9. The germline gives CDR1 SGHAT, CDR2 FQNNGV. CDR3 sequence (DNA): TGTGCCAGCAGCCCCAGGACAGGCGGCGCAGATACGCAGTATTTT. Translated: CASSPRTGGADTQYF.

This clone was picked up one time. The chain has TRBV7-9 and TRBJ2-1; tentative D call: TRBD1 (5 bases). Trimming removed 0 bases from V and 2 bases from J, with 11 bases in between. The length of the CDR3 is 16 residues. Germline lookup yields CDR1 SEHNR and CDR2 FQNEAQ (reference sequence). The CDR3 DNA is TGTGCCAGCAGCTTAGCGGACACCTGGGCCTACAATGAGCAGTTCTTC. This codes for CASSLADTWAYNEQFF.

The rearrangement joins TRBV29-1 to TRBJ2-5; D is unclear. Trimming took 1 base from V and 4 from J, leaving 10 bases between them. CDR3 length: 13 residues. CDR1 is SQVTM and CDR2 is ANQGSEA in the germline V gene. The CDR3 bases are TGCAGCGTTGAAGTGGGGTTTGGAGAGACCCAGTACTTC. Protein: CSVEVGFGETQYF. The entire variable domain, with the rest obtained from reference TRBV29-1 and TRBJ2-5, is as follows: SAVISQKPSRDICQRGTSLTIQCQVDSQVTMMFWYRQQPGQSLTLIATANQGSEATYESGFVIDKFPISRPNLTFSTLTVSNMSPEDSSIYLCSVEVGFGETQYFGPGTRLLVL.

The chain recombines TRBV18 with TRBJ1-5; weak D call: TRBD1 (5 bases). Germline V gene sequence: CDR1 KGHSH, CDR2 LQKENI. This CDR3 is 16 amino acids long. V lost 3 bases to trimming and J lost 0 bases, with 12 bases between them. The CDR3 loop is CASSPLTVNSNQPQHF. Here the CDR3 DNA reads TGTGCCAGCTCACCGCTGACAGTGAATAGCAATCAGCCCCAGCATTTT. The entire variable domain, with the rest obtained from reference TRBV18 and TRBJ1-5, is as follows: NAGVMQNPRHLVRRRGQEARLRCSPMKGHSHVYWYRQLPEEGLKFMVYLQKENIIDESGMPKERFSAEFPKEGPSILRIQQVVRGDSAAYFCASSPLTVNSNQPQHFGDGTRLSIL.

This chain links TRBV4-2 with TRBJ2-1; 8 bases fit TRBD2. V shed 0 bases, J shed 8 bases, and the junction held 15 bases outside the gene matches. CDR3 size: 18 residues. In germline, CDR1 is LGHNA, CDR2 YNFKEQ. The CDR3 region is CASSQDEGNSGTPDEQFF. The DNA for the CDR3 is TGTGCCAGCAGCCAAGATGAGGGGAATAGCGGGACCCCGGATGAGCAGTTCTTC.

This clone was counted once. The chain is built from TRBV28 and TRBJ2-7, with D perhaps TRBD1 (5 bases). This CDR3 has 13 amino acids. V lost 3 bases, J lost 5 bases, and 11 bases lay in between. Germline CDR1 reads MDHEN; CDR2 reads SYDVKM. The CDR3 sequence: CASSFTRAHEQYF. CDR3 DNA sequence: TGTGCCAGCAGTTTCACCAGGGCCCACGAGCAGTACTTC.

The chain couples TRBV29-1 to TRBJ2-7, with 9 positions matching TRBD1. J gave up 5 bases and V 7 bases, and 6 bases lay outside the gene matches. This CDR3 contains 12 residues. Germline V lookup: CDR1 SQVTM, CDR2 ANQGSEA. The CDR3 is CSAGRTGDEQYF. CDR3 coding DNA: TGCAGCGCAGGGAGGACAGGGGACGAGCAGTACTTC.

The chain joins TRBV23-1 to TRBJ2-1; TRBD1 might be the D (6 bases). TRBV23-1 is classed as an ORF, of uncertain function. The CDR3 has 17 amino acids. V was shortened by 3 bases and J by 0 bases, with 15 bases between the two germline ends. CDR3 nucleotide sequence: TGCGCCAGCAGTCATCCCGGGACACTCGTCTCCTACAATGAGCAGTTCTTC. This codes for CASSHPGTLVSYNEQFF.

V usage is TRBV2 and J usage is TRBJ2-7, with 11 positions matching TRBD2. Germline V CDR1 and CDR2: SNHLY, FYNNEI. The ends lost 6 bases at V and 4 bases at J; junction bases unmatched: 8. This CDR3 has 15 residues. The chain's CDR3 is CASRAGTSGHYEQYF. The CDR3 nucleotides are TGTGCCAGCAGAGCCGGGACTAGCGGTCATTACGAGCAGTACTTC.

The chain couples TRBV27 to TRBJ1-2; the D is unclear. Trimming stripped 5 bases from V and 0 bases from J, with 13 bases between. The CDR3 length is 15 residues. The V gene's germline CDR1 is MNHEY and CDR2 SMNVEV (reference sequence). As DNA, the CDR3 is TGTGCCAGCAGTCACTTTTATGGCTCTAACTATGGCTACACCTTC. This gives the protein CASSHFYGSNYGYTF.

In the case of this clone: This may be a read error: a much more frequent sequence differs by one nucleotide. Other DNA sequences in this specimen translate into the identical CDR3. Here the CDR3 reads CASSLVLDSISYEQYF. CDR3 sequence (DNA): TGTGCTAGCAGCTTAGTCCTGGACAGTATCTCCTACGAGCAGTACTTC. This chain connects TRBV7-9 to TRBJ2-7, with D possibly TRBD1 on 6 matching bases. CDR1 SEHNR and CDR2 FQNEAQ come from the germline V gene (reference sequence). The length of the CDR3 is 16 residues.

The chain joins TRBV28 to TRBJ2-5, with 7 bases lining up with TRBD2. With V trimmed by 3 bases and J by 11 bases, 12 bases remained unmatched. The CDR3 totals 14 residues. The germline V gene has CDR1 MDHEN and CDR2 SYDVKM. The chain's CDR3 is CASSFAGAGEEQYF. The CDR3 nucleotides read TGTGCCAGCAGTTTTGCGGGAGCTGGGGAAGAGCAGTACTTC.

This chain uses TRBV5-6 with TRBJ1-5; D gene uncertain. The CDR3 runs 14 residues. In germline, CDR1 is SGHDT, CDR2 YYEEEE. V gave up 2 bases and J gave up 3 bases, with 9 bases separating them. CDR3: CASSLTGFNQPQHF. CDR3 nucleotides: TGTGCCAGCAGCTTAACCGGTTTCAATCAGCCCCAGCATTTT.

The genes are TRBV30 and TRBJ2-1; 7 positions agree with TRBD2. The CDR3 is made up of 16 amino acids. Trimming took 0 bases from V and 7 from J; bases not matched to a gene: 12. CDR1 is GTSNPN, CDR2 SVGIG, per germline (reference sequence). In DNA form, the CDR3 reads TGTGCCTGGAGTGTTGTTGCGGGAGCCAGACTGAATGAGCAGTTCTTC. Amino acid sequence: CAWSVVAGARLNEQFF.

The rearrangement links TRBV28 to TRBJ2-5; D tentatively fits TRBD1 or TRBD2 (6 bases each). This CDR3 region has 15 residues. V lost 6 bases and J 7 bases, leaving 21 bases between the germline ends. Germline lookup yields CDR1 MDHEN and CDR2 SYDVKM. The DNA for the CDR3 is TGTGCCAGCAGATCCGCAGGAGGGGGGTGGGGGACCCAGTACTTC. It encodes CASRSAGGGWGTQYF.

The CDR3 nucleotides read TGTGCCAGCAGCGCCCTTAGCGGGAGTGGGGATACGCAGTATTTT. Residues: CASSALSGSGDTQYF. This chain uses TRBV2 with TRBJ2-3; 9 bases are a match to TRBD2. Germline lookup yields CDR1 SNHLY and CDR2 FYNNEI. The J segment lost 6 bases and the V segment lost 6 bases, leaving 10 bases of the junction unmatched. The CDR3 totals 15 residues. The variable domain in full, completed from reference TRBV2 and TRBJ2-3, reads EPEVTQTPSHQVTQMGQEVILRCVPISNHLYFYWYRQILGQKVEFLVSFYNNEISEKSEIFDDQFSVERPDGSNFTLKIRSTKLEDSAMYFCASSALSGSGDTQYFGPGTRLTVL.

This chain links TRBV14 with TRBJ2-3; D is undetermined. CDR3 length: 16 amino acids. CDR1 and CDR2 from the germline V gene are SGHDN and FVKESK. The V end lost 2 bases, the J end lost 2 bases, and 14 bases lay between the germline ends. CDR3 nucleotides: TGTGCCAGCAGCCAATCCCCTAGAACCCCCACAGATACGCAGTATTTT. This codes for CASSQSPRTPTDTQYF.

The CDR3 region is CAWSLLETQYF. The DNA of the CDR3 is TGTGCCTGGAGTTTACTGGAGACCCAGTACTTC. V and J are TRBV30 and TRBJ2-5; no definite D call. The CDR3 sequence is 11 residues long. Trimming left V 2 bases short and J 5 bases short, with 6 bases between. The germline V gene encodes CDR1 GTSNPN and CDR2 SVGIG (reference sequence). The variable domain in full, completed from reference TRBV30 and TRBJ2-5, reads SQTIHQWPATLVQPVGSPLSLECTVEGTSNPNLYWYRQAAGRGLQLLFYSVGIGQISSEVPQNLSASRPQDRQFILSSKKLLLSDSGFYLCAWSLLETQYFGPGTRLLVL.

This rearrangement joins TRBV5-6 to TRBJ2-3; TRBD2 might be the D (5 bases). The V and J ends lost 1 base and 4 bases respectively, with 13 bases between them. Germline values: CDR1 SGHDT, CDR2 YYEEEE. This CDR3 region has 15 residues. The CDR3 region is CASSLPGLRADTQYF. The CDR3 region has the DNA TGTGCCAGCAGCTTGCCCGGACTGAGGGCAGATACGCAGTATTTT.